This T cell receptor beta chain was profiled in a study of cytomegalovirus exposure and HLA in healthy donors. Study observations and caveats: An analysis that came later showed most CMV-associated TCR beta chains appearing HLA-restricted.

The CDR3 extends over 11 amino acids. Between the trimmed V and J ends, which lost 3 bases and 8 bases, there was a span of 7 bases. In germline, CDR1 is MDHEN, CDR2 SYDVKM. This clone has a single count. As yet, its antigen is unknown. A multiplex PCR was run with 60 Vbeta primers and 13 Jbeta primers. The data were produced by immunoSEQ multiplex PCR, yet TCRdb's version contains in-frame clones alone and is incomplete. The sample comprises tens of thousands of clones, roughly 65% of which are singletons, and 4% to 4.5% rests with the top ten. This receptor was taken from a male donor in good health and CMV-seropositive. The chain couples TRBV28 to TRBJ1-1; no reliable D call. The sample taken for sequencing was PBMCs. CDR3 sequence reads: CASSLAGEAFF. CDR3 in DNA: TGTGCCAGCAGTTTGGCTGGCGAAGCTTTCTTT.